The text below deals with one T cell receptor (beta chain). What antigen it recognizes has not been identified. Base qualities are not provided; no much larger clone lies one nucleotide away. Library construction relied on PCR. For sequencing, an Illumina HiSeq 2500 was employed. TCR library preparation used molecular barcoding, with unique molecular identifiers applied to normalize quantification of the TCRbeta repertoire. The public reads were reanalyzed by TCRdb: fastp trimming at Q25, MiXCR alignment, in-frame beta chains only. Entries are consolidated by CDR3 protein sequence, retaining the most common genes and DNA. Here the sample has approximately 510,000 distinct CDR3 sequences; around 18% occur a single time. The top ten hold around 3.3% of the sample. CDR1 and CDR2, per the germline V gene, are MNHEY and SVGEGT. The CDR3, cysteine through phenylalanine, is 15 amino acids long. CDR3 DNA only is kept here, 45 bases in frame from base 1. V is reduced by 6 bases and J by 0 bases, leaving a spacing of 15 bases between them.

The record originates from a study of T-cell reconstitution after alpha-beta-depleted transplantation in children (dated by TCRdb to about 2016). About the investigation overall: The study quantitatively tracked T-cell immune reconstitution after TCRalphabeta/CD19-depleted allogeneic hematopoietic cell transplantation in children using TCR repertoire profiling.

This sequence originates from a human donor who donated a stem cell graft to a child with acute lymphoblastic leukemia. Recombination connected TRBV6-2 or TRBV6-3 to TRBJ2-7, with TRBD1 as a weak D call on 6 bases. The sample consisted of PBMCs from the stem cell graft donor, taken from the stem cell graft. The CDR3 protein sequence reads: CASRVGQPNSYEQYF. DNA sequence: TGTGCCAGCAGGGTCGGACAGCCCAACTCCTACGAGCAGTACTTC.